These 8 T cell receptor beta chains share one sample of origin, sequenced in a study of blood T cell repertoires in COVID-19. Sequencing used immunoSEQ multiplex PCR; TCRdb keeps in-frame clones, though not all of them. Of 60,000 to 75,000 clones in the sample, 79% were seen once. The sample was peripheral blood. The receptors come from a woman between 50 and 59 years old with acute or convalescent COVID-19.

The chain has TRBV27 and TRBJ1-2; the match to TRBD1 covers 12 bases. V dropped 6 bases and J dropped 4; count of bases not matched to a gene: 9. Germline CDR1 is MNHEY and CDR2 is SMNVEV (reference sequence). This CDR3 region has 16 residues. The CDR3, as DNA: TGTGCCAGCAGCCCAGGGACAGGGGGCGCTATCTATGGCTACACCTTC. Its protein product is CASSPGTGGAIYGYTF.

This clone is medium-sized within its sample. The chain employs TRBV18 and TRBJ2-7; D is ambiguous. V gave up 4 bases and J gave up 6 bases, with 13 bases separating them. This CDR3 comprises 13 residues. Germline V gene lookup returns CDR1 KGHSH and CDR2 LQKENI. The CDR3 bases are TGTGCCAGCTCACTCTCTCTCGCGGCCGAGCAGTACTTC. It yields the protein CASSLSLAAEQYF.

About this clone: A junction boundary mismatches the germline segment, possibly from a read error. J is TRBJ2-5 and V is TRBV12-3 or TRBV12-4; 12 bases agree with TRBD1. This CDR3 is built from 13 residues. The chain's CDR3 is CASSFGPRDRGHF. In DNA, the CDR3 is TGTGCCAGCAGTTTTGGCCCAAGGGACAGGGGGCACTTC.

V and J are TRBV13 and TRBJ1-3, with a weak D call TRBD1 (5 bases). The CDR3 sequence is 16 residues long. The V and J ends lost 0 bases and 0 bases respectively, with 9 bases between them. CDR1 is PRHDT, CDR2 FYEKMQ, per germline (reference sequence). The CDR3 loop is CASSLGRAGSGNTIYF. For the CDR3, the DNA is TGTGCCAGCAGCTTAGGCAGGGCCGGCTCTGGAAACACCATATATTTT.

This clone was seen only once. This chain uses TRBV7-2 with TRBJ1-1; D is unclear. Per the germline V gene, CDR1 is SGHTA and CDR2 is FQGNSA. Trimming left V 3 bases short and J 0 bases short, with 8 bases between. This CDR3 has 14 amino acids. This CDR3 is CASSFTGLNTEAFF. In DNA form, the CDR3 reads TGTGCCAGCAGCTTTACCGGGTTGAACACTGAAGCTTTCTTT. The whole variable domain, remainder taken from reference TRBV7-2 and TRBJ1-1, is GAGVSQSPSNKVTEKGKDVELRCDPISGHTALYWYRQSLGQGLEFLIYFQGNSAPDKSGLPSDRFSAERTGGSVSTLTIQRTQQEDSAVYLCASSFTGLNTEAFFGQGTRLTVV.

The rearrangement joins TRBV5-1 to TRBJ1-1; 9 bases map to TRBD1. From germline, CDR1 is SGHRS and CDR2 YFSETQ. Losses at the gene ends were 5 bases for V and 3 bases for J; bases not matched to a gene: 5. CDR3 size: 14 residues. The CDR3 protein is CASRRDRADTEAFF. In DNA form, the CDR3 reads TGCGCCAGCAGACGGGACAGGGCAGACACTGAAGCTTTCTTT.

The chain links TRBV7-9 to TRBJ2-1, with D maybe TRBD1 (5 bases). The V gene lost 2 bases and the J gene lost 4 bases, with 12 bases spanning the gap. Germline V gene lookup returns CDR1 SEHNR and CDR2 FQNEAQ (reference sequence). CDR3 size: 15 residues. This CDR3 reads CASSLRGTPYNEQFF. In DNA, the CDR3 is TGTGCCAGCAGCTTAAGGGGTACCCCATACAATGAGCAGTTCTTC.

This clone was recorded a few times. Here the CDR3 reads CASSKANYMTGAYNEQFF. Here the CDR3 DNA reads TGTGCCAGCAGCAAGGCTAACTACATGACAGGGGCCTACAATGAGCAGTTCTTC. The V and J genes are TRBV21-1 and TRBJ2-1; TRBD1 is taken as the D call from the table, unchecked against the DNA. TRBV21-1 constitutes a pseudogene. The length of the CDR3 is 18 residues.